This T cell receptor (beta chain) came from a study of blood T cell repertoires in COVID-19. In the authors' methods: Estimation of nucleated cell counts relied on the amplification of reference gene primers. Using immunoSEQ multiplex PCR, the repertoire was profiled, and TCRdb retains in-frame clones only, with some absent. V and J calls and clone size are copied from that table; D and trimming were computed from the DNA. The sample carries 300,000 to 400,000 clones, roughly nine tenths recorded once. Trimming cost V 5 bases and J 9 bases; bases outside gene matches: 10. The CDR3 covers 14 residues. CDR1 SGHRS and CDR2 YFSETQ come from the germline V gene.

Sequencing was performed on PBMCs or T cells enriched from blood (not recorded which). The TCR originated in a man aged 60 to 69 who had recovered from COVID-19. The chain joins TRBV5-1 to TRBJ2-1; TRBD1 aligns across 8 bases. The CDR3 sequence: CASRAGGASGEQFF. CDR3 in DNA: TGCGCCAGCAGAGCAGGGGGCGCTTCGGGTGAGCAGTTCTTC.